The 12 T cell receptor beta chains given below trace back to one sample, sequenced in a study of T cell repertoires in aging, cancer and after chemotherapy. The template was genomic DNA from peripheral blood, not RNA. Multiplex touch-down PCR with TRB-A/B primers amplified rearranged V-D-J TRB sequences. A single record per CDR3 protein comes from TCRdb applying MiXCR to the multiplex PCR reads. The table has more than 2,500 distinct CDR3 sequences, approximately 25% seen once; the top ten hold around 9.4%. The specimen sequenced was blood. These receptors were taken from a human donor in good health.

The chain combines TRBV6-5 with TRBJ1-2; D is unclear. Germline CDR1 MNHEY, CDR2 SVGAGI. The CDR3 covers 15 residues. Trimming removed 5 bases at V and 5 bases at J, with 18 bases between. CDR3 DNA: TGTGCCAGCAGTAAAAAGCTCGGGTTGGGGTATGGCTACACCTTC. Its translation: CASSKKLGLGYGYTF.

This clonotype was counted a few times. The chain links TRBV27 to TRBJ1-5; D is unclear. Germline CDR1 and CDR2: MNHEY and SMNVEV (reference sequence). Trimming took 6 bases from V and 7 from J, leaving 16 bases between them. There are 14 residues in the CDR3. CDR3: CASSNIPPGQPQHF. CDR3 nucleotide sequence: TGTGCCAGCAGCAATATCCCTCCGGGACAGCCCCAGCATTTT.

Within the sample, this clonotype is medium-sized. The chain couples TRBV19 to TRBJ1-6; D is uncertain. The CDR3 consists of 13 residues. CDR1 is LNHDA and CDR2 is SQIVND in the germline V gene (reference sequence). V was shortened by 7 bases and J by 5 bases, with 9 bases between the two germline ends. CDR3 amino acids: CASTDLNNSPLHF. The CDR3 nucleotides are TGTGCCAGTACGGACCTCAATAATTCACCCCTCCACTTT.

V usage is TRBV6-2 or TRBV6-3 and J usage is TRBJ1-1, with D perhaps matching TRBD1 (6 bases). The CDR3 runs 16 residues. Germline V lookup: CDR1 MNHEY, CDR2 SVGEGT. Trimming removed 5 bases from V and 0 bases from J, with 16 bases in between. CDR3 amino acids: CASSKSGAGMNTEAFF. CDR3 nucleotides: TGTGCCAGCAGTAAATCAGGGGCGGGAATGAACACTGAAGCTTTCTTT.

This clonotype was observed a single time. A read error may explain this, as a much larger clone is one base away. This chain joins TRBV6-5 and TRBJ2-7; D possibly matches TRBD1 or TRBD2 (6 bases each). Germline CDR1 is MNHEY and CDR2 is SVGAGI. The CDR3 is made up of 13 amino acids. The CDR3, as DNA: TGTTCCAGCAGACTAGGGGGGACCTACGAGCAGTACTTC. This gives the protein CSSRLGGTYEQYF.

Concerning this clonotype: This may be a read error, as it is one base from a much larger clone. The chain recombines TRBV6-1 with TRBJ2-3, with a tentative D call TRBD2 (5 bases). This CDR3 region has 14 residues. Trimming took off 7 bases at V and 4 bases at J, with 15 bases between the two ends. Germline V gene sequence: CDR1 MNHNS, CDR2 SASEGT. Here the CDR3 reads CASTPGIVADTQYF. The CDR3 DNA sequence: TGTGCCAGCACCCCGGGGATTGTGGCAGATACGCAGTATTTT.

This clonotype counts as medium-sized (0.01 to 0.1%). The chain has TRBV7-6 and TRBJ2-5, with 8 bases fitting TRBD2. Germline assignment: CDR1 SGHVS and CDR2 FNYEAQ. V lost 5 bases to trimming and J lost 5 bases; unmatched junction nucleotides: 7. The CDR3 has 14 amino acids. The CDR3 sequence: CASSPGREVETQYF. The CDR3, as DNA: TGTGCCAGCAGCCCTGGGCGGGAGGTGGAGACCCAGTACTTC.

This clonotype has a single count. This CDR3 reads CASSSGATGELFF. CDR3 in DNA: TGTGCCAGCAGTTCAGGGGCCACCGGGGAGCTGTTTTTT. The genes are TRBV2 and TRBJ2-2; maybe TRBD1 (6 bases). Trimming left V 5 bases short and J 4 bases short, with 8 bases between. Germline V gene data show CDR1 as SNHLY and CDR2 as FYNNEI. The CDR3 sequence is 13 residues long.

On this clonotype itself: This clone may be a read error of a much larger clone one base away. V usage is TRBV29-1 and J usage is TRBJ2-7, with no clear D. V dropped 8 bases and J dropped 1 base, with 9 bases sitting between them. The germline V gene encodes CDR1 SQVTM and CDR2 ANQGSEA. The CDR3 runs to 11 residues. The CDR3 loop reads CSSSYSYEQYF. DNA of the CDR3: TGCAGCTCCTCGTATTCCTACGAGCAGTACTTC.

This clonotype came up a few times. The J gene is TRBJ2-1, the V gene TRBV11-3; D not resolved. Looked up from germline, CDR1 is SGHNT and CDR2 is YENEEA. V lost 1 base to trimming and J lost 6 bases, with 10 bases between them. The CDR3 sequence is 14 residues long. CDR3 DNA: TGTGCCAGCAGCTTAGCCTCAGCAGTCAATGAGCAGTTCTTC. Residues: CASSLASAVNEQFF. The entire variable domain, with the rest obtained from reference TRBV11-3 and TRBJ2-1, is as follows: EAGVVQSPRYKIIEKKQPVAFWCNPISGHNTLYWYLQNLGQGPELLIRYENEEAVDDSQLPKDRFSAERLKGVDSTLKIQPAELGDSAVYLCASSLASAVNEQFFGPGTRLTVL.

Only a few counts were recorded for this clonotype. The chain couples TRBV27 to TRBJ2-7; the match to TRBD2 covers 10 bases. The CDR3 is 15 residues long. Trimming cost V 5 bases and J 4 bases; bases outside gene matches: 8. The germline CDR1 and CDR2 sequences are MNHEY and SMNVEV (reference sequence). CDR3 loop: CASSPRTSGFYEQYF. The CDR3 nucleotides read TGTGCCAGCAGTCCCAGGACTAGCGGTTTTTACGAGCAGTACTTC.

This clonotype is large within its sample. The V call is TRBV29-1, the J call TRBJ2-5, with TRBD1 as a possible D gene (5 bases). Germline V lookup: CDR1 SQVTM, CDR2 ANQGSEA. The CDR3 is made up of 12 amino acids. V lost 3 bases and J lost 4, with 9 bases in between. The CDR3 reads CSVEQGRETQYF. CDR3 nucleotides: TGCAGCGTTGAGCAGGGAAGAGAGACCCAGTACTTC.